Below, 30 T cell receptor beta chains from the same sample are listed, as sequenced in a study of blood T cells in healthy people across ages. A second roughly 6 to 11 cycle PCR used barcoded and J-beta primers. TCRdb recomputed calls from the 5' RACE reads with MiXCR, one row per CDR3 protein. The sample includes 750,000 or so distinct CDR3 sequences, roughly 25% of them seen just once. The same sample was also studied in work on T cells of mothers and their children.

The sample comprised blood. Every receptor here comes from a boy under 18 in good health.

The rearrangement links TRBV12-5 to TRBJ1-2, with D possibly being TRBD1 (5 bases). CDR1 LGHNT and CDR2 FRNRAP come from the germline V gene. The V and J ends lost 6 bases and 0 bases respectively, with 17 bases between them. This CDR3 is 16 amino acids long. The CDR3 DNA reads as TGTGCTAGTGGGCAGGGAGGCTACACCCCTAACTATGGCTACACCTTC. Protein sequence: CASGQGGYTPNYGYTF.

The chain joins TRBV29-1 to TRBJ2-5; maybe TRBD2 (5 bases). The end of the DNA is better explained by TRBJ2-7, so the J call may be wrong. This CDR3 contains 12 residues. Germline V gene lookup returns CDR1 SQVTM and CDR2 ANQGSEA. CDR3 sequence: CSVARERYEQYF. CDR3 coding DNA: TGCAGCGTTGCCCGGGAAAGGTACGAGCAGTACTTC.

The chain links TRBV7-2 to TRBJ1-1, with 10 bases lining up with TRBD1. Germline CDR1 and CDR2: SGHTA and FQGNSA. CDR3 length equals 14 residues. The V gene end was trimmed by 5 bases and the J gene end by 7 bases; junction bases not matched to a gene: 7. The CDR3 spells CASSDRGQSVEAFF. In DNA form, the CDR3 reads TGTGCCAGCAGCGACAGGGGGCAATCTGTTGAAGCTTTCTTT.

This clonotype has just a few counts. J is TRBJ2-3 and V is TRBV14, with a weak D call TRBD2 (5 bases). The CDR3 loop spans 13 amino acids. Trimming pared 4 bases from V and 8 bases from J, leaving 13 bases between. Germline CDR1 SGHDN, CDR2 FVKESK. The CDR3 spells CASSLFHRGTQYF. The CDR3 DNA is TGTGCCAGCAGCCTGTTCCACCGGGGTACGCAGTATTTT.

The genes are TRBV6-4 and TRBJ2-3; TRBD1 agrees at 8 bases. This CDR3 has 15 residues. Germline V gives CDR1 MRHNA, CDR2 SNTAGT. V shed 2 bases and J 0 bases; nucleotides not matched to a gene: 1. CDR3 DNA sequence: TGTGCCAGCAGTGACCGGACAGGGAGCACAGATACGCAGTATTTT. This translates into CASSDRTGSTDTQYF.

This chain connects TRBV5-1 to TRBJ1-1; D ambiguous. The CDR3 is 13 amino acids. Germline CDR1 SGHRS, CDR2 YFSETQ. The V end was cut by 3 bases, the J end by 1 base, with 7 bases between. The CDR3 is CASSSFQNTEAFF. CDR3 nucleotide sequence: TGCGCCAGCAGCTCGTTTCAGAACACTGAAGCTTTCTTT.

V is TRBV29-1 and J is TRBJ2-1; a weak D match, TRBD2 (5 bases). CDR3 length equals 16 residues. Trimming pared 4 bases from V and 1 base from J, leaving 17 bases between. The V gene's germline CDR1 is SQVTM and CDR2 ANQGSEA. Here the CDR3 reads CSVGIGGRRSYNEQFF. The CDR3 nucleotides are TGCAGCGTTGGTATCGGCGGGCGCCGATCCTACAATGAGCAGTTCTTC.

This clonotype was observed a few times. This chain uses TRBV25-1 with TRBJ1-4; TRBD1 might be the D (5 bases). CDR1 and CDR2 (germline): MGHDK, SYGVNS. The CDR3 totals 15 residues. V was clipped by 9 bases and J by 0 bases, with 14 bases between them. In DNA, the CDR3 is TGTGCCAGTCGGGGGACTGAAGCAACTAATGAAAAACTGTTTTTT. It translates to CASRGTEATNEKLFF.

This sequence joins TRBV20-1 and TRBJ2-5, with 9 bases matching TRBD2. The germline gives CDR1 DFQATT, CDR2 SNEGSKA (reference sequence). V lost 2 bases to trimming and J lost 5 bases; unmatched junction nucleotides: 9. The CDR3 contains 15 residues. This chain's CDR3 is CSARPSTGLAETQYF. The DNA of the CDR3 is TGCAGTGCTAGACCTTCCACCGGACTAGCGGAGACCCAGTACTTC.

This clonotype was detected a few times. The V and J genes are TRBV7-9 and TRBJ2-3; 8 positions match TRBD2. The CDR3 contains 16 residues. Unmatched junction bases numbered 8, after V lost 2 bases and J lost 4 bases. Per the germline V gene, CDR1 is SEHNR and CDR2 is FQNEAQ (reference sequence). CDR3 loop: CASSLSGGPPSDTQYF. In nucleotides, the CDR3 is TGTGCCAGCAGCTTATCGGGGGGGCCTCCGTCAGATACGCAGTATTTT. Full variable domain (outside the CDR3, taken from reference TRBV7-9 and TRBJ2-3): DTGVSQNPRHKITKRGQNVTFRCDPISEHNRLYWYRQTLGQGPEFLTYFQNEAQLEKSRLLSDRFSAERPKGSFSTLEIQRTEQGDSAMYLCASSLSGGPPSDTQYFGPGTRLTVL.

As DNA, the CDR3 is TGCAGCGTTGAAGGTCCGGACCCCAATGAGCAGTTCTTC. Translated: CSVEGPDPNEQFF. This rearrangement joins TRBV29-1 to TRBJ2-5; D gene unclear. The assigned J gene may be wrong: the sequence end matches TRBJ2-1 better. This CDR3 is 13 amino acids long. CDR1 and CDR2 (germline): SQVTM, ANQGSEA.

This clonotype was recorded a few times. The CDR3 sequence is CSLTATSYNEQFF. CDR3 bases: TGCAGCCTAACGGCAACCTCCTACAATGAGCAGTTCTTC. This chain links TRBV29-1 with TRBJ2-1; D call uncertain. The V gene lost 8 bases and the J gene lost 0 bases, with 11 bases spanning the gap. Germline CDR1 reads SQVTM; CDR2 reads ANQGSEA. This CDR3 has 13 residues.

With regard to this clonotype: The junction does not match germline at one end; this may be a read error. V usage is TRBV12-3 or TRBV12-4 and J usage is TRBJ2-2, with D perhaps given as TRBD1 or TRBD2 (6 bases each). The CDR3 runs 15 residues. The CDR3 nucleotides are TGTGCCGGCAGTTTAACGGGGGCCTCGACCGGGGAGCTGTTTTTT. This translates into CAGSLTGASTGELFF.

This chain uses TRBV12-3 or TRBV12-4 with TRBJ2-5; 10 nucleotides match TRBD2. The J call may be faulty, since TRBJ2-1 better matches the DNA end. The CDR3 is 15 amino acids. Here the CDR3 DNA reads TGTGCCAGCAGTTTTCCGGCTAGCGGGGGAATTGAGCAGTTCTTC. The encoded protein is CASSFPASGGIEQFF.

This clonotype was counted only a few times. V and J are TRBV2 and TRBJ2-2, with 7 nucleotides matching TRBD1. Germline V gene lookup returns CDR1 SNHLY and CDR2 FYNNEI. Trimming at V came to 1 base and at J to 5 bases, leaving 16 bases not matched to a gene. The CDR3 has 19 amino acids. The CDR3 loop is CASSEGLRLRQGHTGELFF. The CDR3 DNA is TGTGCCAGCAGTGAAGGTTTAAGGCTCCGACAGGGCCATACCGGGGAGCTGTTTTTT.

This clonotype has more than one count but fewer than ten. The chain recombines TRBV7-3 with TRBJ2-5, with TRBD1 identical over 7 bases. The DNA end is a closer match to TRBJ2-1, so the J assignment may be wrong. CDR3 length equals 15 residues. Germline values: CDR1 SGHTA, CDR2 FQGTGA. In DNA form, the CDR3 reads TGTGCCAGCAGCTCGTTGACAGGGCTTTACAATGAGCAGTTCTTC. Protein sequence: CASSSLTGLYNEQFF.

This clonotype has only a few counts. The chain couples TRBV7-8 to TRBJ2-7; no reliable D call. The V and J ends lost 3 bases and 7 bases respectively, with 16 bases between them. Germline CDR1 reads SGHVS; CDR2 reads FQNEAQ. CDR3 length: 14 amino acids. As DNA, the CDR3 is TGTGCCAGCAGCTTCAAAGATTCGCTGGGGGAGCAGTACTTC. Translated, it gives CASSFKDSLGEQYF.

This chain uses TRBV10-3 with TRBJ2-1, with 9 bases aligning to TRBD2. Germline CDR1 and CDR2: ENHRY and SYGVKD. This CDR3 is 16 amino acids long. Germline trimming cut 4 bases from V and 4 bases from J; bases unmatched to any gene: 8. The CDR3 DNA reads as TGTGCCATCAGTGGATCGGCTAGCGGGGATTACAATGAGCAGTTCTTC. Its translation is CAISGSASGDYNEQFF.

This clonotype was observed a handful of times. The chain joins TRBV3-1 to TRBJ1-1; the D is unclear. The germline V gene has CDR1 LGHDT and CDR2 YNNKEL (reference sequence). Trimming left V 6 bases short and J 1 base short, with 6 bases between. This CDR3 contains 12 residues. The CDR3 is CASRAPNTEAFF. CDR3 nucleotides: TGTGCCAGCAGGGCGCCGAACACTGAAGCTTTCTTT.

The chain uses TRBV7-3 and TRBJ2-2, with 8 bases matching TRBD1. Germline V gene lookup returns CDR1 SGHTA and CDR2 FQGTGA. CDR3 length: 14 residues. Losses at the gene ends were 5 bases for V and 4 bases for J; bases not matched to a gene: 3. This CDR3 is CASSSDRGTGELFF. CDR3 bases: TGTGCCAGCAGCAGCGACAGGGGCACCGGGGAGCTGTTTTTT. Full variable domain (missing parts from reference TRBV7-3 and TRBJ2-2): GAGVSQTPSNKVTEKGKYVELRCDPISGHTALYWYRQSLGQGPEFLIYFQGTGAADDSGLPNDRFFAVRPEGSVSTLKIQRTERGDSAVYLCASSSDRGTGELFFGEGSRLTVL.

V is TRBV20-1 and J is TRBJ2-1, with D perhaps being TRBD1 or TRBD2 (5 bases each). This CDR3 is built from 16 residues. In germline, CDR1 is DFQATT, CDR2 SNEGSKA (reference sequence). V lost 3 bases to trimming and J lost 1 base, with 16 bases between them. The CDR3 is CSASKRGFDSYNEQFF. CDR3 nucleotide sequence: TGCAGTGCTAGCAAGAGGGGATTCGATTCCTACAATGAGCAGTTCTTC.

CDR3 DNA sequence: TGCAGCGTTGACCCTCTCGTCCCTGGCTACACCTTC. It translates to CSVDPLVPGYTF. This chain uses TRBV29-1 with TRBJ1-2; the D is unclear. The CDR3 runs 12 residues. Germline CDR1 reads SQVTM; CDR2 reads ANQGSEA. V lost 3 bases, J lost 7 bases, and 12 bases lay in between.

This clonotype came up a few times. The J gene is TRBJ2-1, the V gene TRBV7-9, with D possibly TRBD1 on 5 matching bases. The J call is in doubt because the DNA end fits TRBJ2-7 better. Per the germline V gene, CDR1 is SEHNR and CDR2 is FQNEAQ (reference sequence). The CDR3 totals 15 residues. The CDR3 is CASSYPGGAYYEQYF. In nucleotides, the CDR3 is TGTGCCAGCAGCTACCCCGGTGGGGCCTACTACGAGCAGTACTTC.

The chain employs TRBV27 and TRBJ1-2, with 9 bases lining up with TRBD1. The J segment lost 6 bases and the V segment lost 6 bases, leaving 8 bases of the junction unmatched. Germline CDR1 and CDR2: MNHEY and SMNVEV (reference sequence). This CDR3 region has 14 residues. CDR3 coding DNA: TGTGCCAGCAGAATGGGACAGGGATGGGATGGCTACACCTTC. This translates into CASRMGQGWDGYTF.

V is TRBV27 and J is TRBJ1-1, with D possibly matching TRBD1 (6 bases). CDR1 MNHEY and CDR2 SMNVEV come from the germline V gene (reference sequence). This CDR3 spans 15 amino acids. The germline V and J ends were trimmed by 0 bases and 0 bases, with 8 bases remaining between them. The CDR3 spells CASSLSQGVNTEAFF. CDR3 in DNA: TGTGCCAGCAGTTTATCACAGGGAGTGAACACTGAAGCTTTCTTT.

This clonotype was counted between two and nine times. The chain joins TRBV29-1 to TRBJ2-5, with 8 bases aligning to TRBD2. Germline lookup yields CDR1 SQVTM and CDR2 ANQGSEA. The CDR3 has 13 residues. V was clipped by 6 bases and J by 4 bases; unmatched bases: 7. The CDR3 is CSVLSGEGETQYF. The CDR3 bases are TGCAGCGTGCTTAGCGGGGAAGGAGAGACCCAGTACTTC.

This clonotype has just a few counts. The J gene is TRBJ2-4, the V gene TRBV6-5; TRBD1 agrees at 7 bases. The germline gives CDR1 MNHEY, CDR2 SVGAGI. This CDR3 is 15 amino acids long. Trimming removed 6 bases from V and 6 bases from J; junction bases left unmatched: 11. The chain's CDR3 is CASSPRRDRLNIQYF. CDR3 bases: TGTGCCAGCAGCCCACGCCGGGACAGATTAAACATTCAGTACTTC.

This clonotype was observed a handful of times. The rearrangement links TRBV28 to TRBJ2-3, with 9 bases aligning to TRBD2. Germline loops: CDR1 MDHEN, CDR2 SYDVKM. Trimming at V came to 4 bases and at J to 3 bases, leaving 11 bases not matched to a gene. The CDR3 is made up of 17 amino acids. The CDR3 loop is CASSSYQREVGTDTQYF. The CDR3 DNA is TGTGCCAGCAGTTCCTACCAGCGGGAGGTAGGAACAGATACGCAGTATTTT.

The rearrangement links TRBV28 to TRBJ2-3, with D perhaps matching TRBD2 (7 bases). This CDR3 is built from 14 residues. Germline V lookup: CDR1 MDHEN, CDR2 SYDVKM. V was clipped by 11 bases and J by 2 bases, with 17 bases between them. DNA for the CDR3: TGTGCCTGCGGGGGCCCCAGTTCCACAGATACGCAGTATTTT. It is translated as CACGGPSSTDTQYF. The full variable domain, rest sourced from reference TRBV28 and TRBJ2-3, is DVKVTQSSRYLVKRTGEKVFLECVQDMDHENMFWYRQDPGLGLRLIYFSYDVKMKEKGDIPEGYSVSREKKERFSLILESASTNQTSMYLCACGGPSSTDTQYFGPGTRLTVL.

This clonotype was counted between two and nine times. The chain recombines TRBV7-2 with TRBJ1-5; TRBD1 matches 7 bases. Germline-derived CDR1 and CDR2 are SGHTA and FQGNSA. CDR3 length equals 14 residues. Losses at the gene ends were 1 base for V and 5 bases for J; bases not matched to a gene: 2. CDR3 sequence (DNA): TGTGCCAGCAGCTTAGGGGGGACAGATCAGCCCCAGCATTTT. It codes for CASSLGGTDQPQHF.